Presented here are 27 T cell receptor beta chains from one specimen sequenced in a study of blood T cell repertoires in COVID-19. Sequencing was performed with immunoSEQ multiplex PCR; in TCRdb, only in-frame clones are kept and a portion is missing. The profile covers about 200,000 clones, with approximately 90% appearing a single time and 0.75% to 1% taken by the ten largest. Sample: peripheral blood. These receptors all stem from a man in his fifties or sixties with COVID-19, enrolled during active disease.

V gene TRBV24-1 combines with J gene TRBJ2-7, with a possible D match to TRBD2 (7 bases). V was cut by 6 bases and J by 0 bases, with 23 bases left in between. Germline lookup yields CDR1 KGHDR and CDR2 SFDVKD. There are 18 residues in the CDR3. CDR3 amino acids: CATSLRGAEFASSYEQYF. The CDR3 bases are TGTGCCACCAGTCTCCGGGGGGCCGAGTTTGCGAGCTCCTACGAGCAGTACTTC.

A single count supports this clone. The genes are TRBV5-1 and TRBJ1-1; 7 nucleotides agree with TRBD1. Looked up from germline, CDR1 is SGHRS and CDR2 is YFSETQ. The CDR3 covers 16 residues. The trim removed 0 bases at V and 5 bases at J, leaving 10 bases unmatched. The DNA of the CDR3 is TGCGCCAGCAGCTTGGAGTCTCCCAGGGGGGAAACTGAAGCTTTCTTT. Protein sequence: CASSLESPRGETEAFF.

J is TRBJ1-1 and V is TRBV3-1 (or the pseudogene TRBV3-2), with TRBD1 identical over 7 bases. V was pared by 0 bases and J by 0 bases, with 4 bases of the junction left unmatched. The CDR3 has 16 residues. The V gene's germline CDR1 is LGHDT and CDR2 YNNKEL (reference sequence). For the CDR3, the DNA is TGTGCCAGCAGCCAAGAGGGACAGCTCATGAACACTGAAGCTTTCTTT. Its protein product is CASSQEGQLMNTEAFF.

The rearrangement joins TRBV6-6 to TRBJ1-2; possibly TRBD1 for D (6 bases). Looked up from germline, CDR1 is MNHNY and CDR2 is SVGAGI (reference sequence). CDR3 size: 15 residues. The germline V and J ends were trimmed by 5 bases and 4 bases, with 17 bases remaining between them. In DNA, the CDR3 is TGTGCCAGCAGTCCCGGGACAAGTCGGACCTATGGCTACACCTTC. As protein: CASSPGTSRTYGYTF.

The J gene is TRBJ2-1, the V gene TRBV30, with TRBD2 matching over 9 bases. J was trimmed by 13 bases and V by 3 bases; bases with no gene match: 7. From germline, CDR1 is GTSNPN and CDR2 SVGIG (reference sequence). CDR3 length: 12 residues. The CDR3 reads CAWSAIGTSQFF. Written as DNA, the CDR3 is TGTGCCTGGAGCGCCATCGGGACTAGCCAGTTCTTC.

The genes are TRBV28 and TRBJ2-7, with 12 bases matching TRBD1. Looked up from germline, CDR1 is MDHEN and CDR2 is SYDVKM. V gave up 3 bases and J gave up 5 bases; unmatched junction bases: 5. This CDR3 spans 15 amino acids. The CDR3 region is CASSFVGTGGHEQYF. CDR3 in DNA: TGTGCCAGCAGTTTTGTTGGGACAGGGGGCCACGAGCAGTACTTC.

The chain links TRBV5-1 to TRBJ2-1; 8 positions agree with TRBD2. Germline V gives CDR1 SGHRS, CDR2 YFSETQ. Trimming removed 4 bases from V and 1 base from J; junction bases left unmatched: 13. There are 18 residues in the CDR3. The CDR3: CASSPPLLAGTSYNEQFF. CDR3 DNA sequence: TGCGCCAGCAGCCCACCATTGCTAGCGGGTACTTCCTACAATGAGCAGTTCTTC.

This sequence joins TRBV2 and TRBJ1-2; no reliable D call. The CDR3 consists of 13 residues. CDR1 and CDR2 (germline): SNHLY, FYNNEI. The V end lost 0 bases, the J end lost 4 bases, and 6 bases lay between the germline ends. Written as DNA, the CDR3 is TGTGCCAGCAGTGAAGCGCAGGTCTATGGCTACACCTTC. This gives the protein CASSEAQVYGYTF.

The rearrangement uses TRBV11-1 and TRBJ2-2; TRBD2 aligns across 8 bases. With V trimmed by 7 bases and J by 7 bases, 5 bases remained unmatched. The CDR3 spans 13 residues. Germline assignment: CDR1 SGHAT and CDR2 FQDESV (reference sequence). The CDR3 coding sequence is TGTGCCAGCACTCGGCGGGAGGTCGGGGAGCTGTTTTTT. It yields the protein CASTRREVGELFF.

The V gene is TRBV14, the J gene TRBJ2-1; 11 nucleotides match TRBD2. The CDR3 consists of 19 residues. Germline V gene data show CDR1 as SGHDN and CDR2 as FVKESK. Trimming at V came to 2 bases and at J to 0 bases, leaving 9 bases not matched to a gene. CDR3 residues: CASSQRQTSGGLSYNEQFF. In DNA form, the CDR3 reads TGTGCCAGCAGCCAACGGCAAACTAGCGGGGGCCTCTCCTACAATGAGCAGTTCTTC.

V and J are TRBV14 and TRBJ1-2, with TRBD1 identical over 9 bases. V trimming: 4 bases; J trimming: 8 bases; junction bases outside the gene matches: 2. This CDR3 has 12 amino acids. CDR1 and CDR2 from the germline V gene are SGHDN and FVKESK. The CDR3 coding sequence is TGTGCCAGCAGCCGGGACAGGGTCGGCTACACCTTC. This encodes CASSRDRVGYTF.

This chain uses TRBV9 with TRBJ2-7, with D unresolved. CDR1 is SGDLS and CDR2 is YYNGEE in the germline V gene. Trimming took 0 bases from V and 2 from J, leaving 9 bases between them. This CDR3 spans 14 amino acids. CDR3 sequence: CASSVETETYEQYF. The CDR3 DNA follows: TGTGCCAGCAGCGTAGAGACTGAGACCTACGAGCAGTACTTC.

The V gene is TRBV27, the J gene TRBJ2-5; no clear D gene. The germline CDR1 and CDR2 sequences are MNHEY and SMNVEV (reference sequence). The length of the CDR3 is 14 residues. Trimming pared 2 bases from V and 1 base from J, leaving 8 bases between. CDR3 protein: CASSLGPVQETQYF. In DNA, the CDR3 is TGTGCCAGCAGTTTAGGGCCAGTCCAAGAGACCCAGTACTTC.

This chain joins TRBV27 and TRBJ2-7; possible D gene TRBD2, 6 bases. Per germline, CDR1 MNHEY and CDR2 SMNVEV (reference sequence). The CDR3 totals 13 residues. Between the trimmed V and J ends, which lost 4 bases and 1 base, there was a span of 8 bases. CDR3 sequence reads: CASSSDYSYEQYF. The CDR3 DNA reads TGTGCCAGCAGTTCGGACTATTCCTACGAGCAGTACTTC.

V and J are TRBV27 and TRBJ1-1; no definite D call. V lost 3 bases to trimming and J lost 6 bases, with 8 bases between them. The CDR3 has 12 amino acids. Per germline, CDR1 MNHEY and CDR2 SMNVEV (reference sequence). The CDR3 DNA is TGTGCCAGCAGTTTTCCCGGGGCTGAAGCTTTCTTT. Its protein product is CASSFPGAEAFF.

The V call is TRBV29-1, the J call TRBJ1-2; 12 bases agree with TRBD1. The CDR3 has 14 residues. Germline V gene lookup returns CDR1 SQVTM and CDR2 ANQGSEA. The J segment lost 7 bases and the V segment lost 6 bases, leaving 9 bases of the junction unmatched. DNA for the CDR3: TGCAGCGTGGGAGGGACAGGGGGCCTTGGTGGCTACACCTTC. It translates to CSVGGTGGLGGYTF.

The rearrangement joins TRBV5-1 to TRBJ2-7; 9 bases align to TRBD1. Germline V gene data show CDR1 as SGHRS and CDR2 as YFSETQ. There are 14 residues in the CDR3. The V and J ends lost 3 bases and 3 bases, in that order; junction bases with no gene match: 4. CDR3 sequence: CASSSSGQGYEQYF. The CDR3 DNA reads TGCGCCAGCAGCTCGTCGGGACAGGGCTACGAGCAGTACTTC.

The chain couples TRBV6-5 to TRBJ1-2; 9 bases fit TRBD1. CDR3 length: 14 residues. The germline gives CDR1 MNHEY, CDR2 SVGAGI. V dropped 5 bases and J dropped 3; count of bases not matched to a gene: 4. The CDR3: CASSPGQGHYGYTF. CDR3 DNA sequence: TGTGCCAGCAGTCCGGGACAGGGCCACTATGGCTACACCTTC.

This clone occurred once. The chain is built from TRBV7-9 and TRBJ1-4, with a possible D match to TRBD1 (6 bases). CDR3 length equals 16 residues. Trimming cost V 5 bases and J 6 bases, with 19 bases left between them. Germline V gene lookup returns CDR1 SEHNR and CDR2 FQNEAQ (reference sequence). The CDR3 DNA follows: TGTGCCAGCAGCACACCCCCGGGGGGCGCAGATGAAAAACTGTTTTTT. It is translated as CASSTPPGGADEKLFF.

The DNA of the CDR3 is TGTGCCAGTAGTATGGGAGGGGGTACGAACACTGAAGCTTTCTTT. Its translation: CASSMGGGTNTEAFF. The chain recombines TRBV19 with TRBJ1-1; D possibly corresponds to TRBD1 (6 bases). Trimming removed 3 bases at V and 1 base at J, with 12 bases between. The CDR3 spans 15 residues. Germline V gives CDR1 LNHDA, CDR2 SQIVND (reference sequence). Together with reference TRBV19 and TRBJ1-1, the CDR3 gives the full variable domain: DGGITQSPKYLFRKEGQNVTLSCEQNLNHDAMYWYRQDPGQGLRLIYYSQIVNDFQKGDIAEGYSVSREKKESFPLTVTSAQKNPTAFYLCASSMGGGTNTEAFFGQGTRLTVV.

The V and J genes are TRBV25-1 and TRBJ2-5; D perhaps matches TRBD1 (5 bases). The V gene lost 2 bases and the J gene lost 4 bases, with 14 bases spanning the gap. CDR3 length: 15 amino acids. CDR1 is MGHDK, CDR2 SYGVNS, per germline. The CDR3, as DNA: TGTGCCAGCAGTGAAGGGCAGGGTTGGCGAGAGACCCAGTACTTC. Protein: CASSEGQGWRETQYF. Complete variable domain (other parts from reference TRBV25-1 and TRBJ2-5): EADIYQTPRYLVIGTGKKITLECSQTMGHDKMYWYQQDPGMELHLIHYSYGVNSTEKGDLSSESTVSRIRTEHFPLTLESARPSHTSQYLCASSEGQGWRETQYFGPGTRLLVL.

The chain couples TRBV7-9 to TRBJ2-3; 12 nucleotides align to TRBD2. The V and J ends lost 4 bases and 1 base, in that order; junction bases with no gene match: 9. The CDR3 sequence is 18 residues long. Germline CDR1 SEHNR, CDR2 FQNEAQ (reference sequence). The CDR3 sequence is CASSYGLAGPSGTDTQYF. The CDR3 DNA reads TGTGCCAGCAGCTACGGACTAGCGGGGCCCTCTGGCACAGATACGCAGTATTTT. Looking up the rest from reference TRBV7-9 and TRBJ2-3 gives the full variable domain: DTGVSQNPRHKITKRGQNVTFRCDPISEHNRLYWYRQTLGQGPEFLTYFQNEAQLEKSRLLSDRFSAERPKGSFSTLEIQRTEQGDSAMYLCASSYGLAGPSGTDTQYFGPGTRLTVL.

The chain employs TRBV6-5 and TRBJ1-3, with no clear D. Per the germline V gene, CDR1 is MNHEY and CDR2 is SVGAGI. This CDR3 has 16 residues. The ends were cut back, 2 bases at V and 0 bases at J, with 11 bases in the middle. The CDR3 region has the DNA TGTGCCAGCAGTTACACCCGGACTAACTCTGGAAACACCATATATTTT. Translated: CASSYTRTNSGNTIYF.

The J gene is TRBJ2-6, the V gene TRBV21-1; TRBD1 is taken as the D call from the table, unchecked against the DNA. TRBV21-1 is marked as a pseudogene. CDR3 size: 17 residues. For the CDR3, the DNA is TGTGCCAGCAGCGGACAGCCTATCGACTCTGGGGCCAACGTCCTGACTTTC. Its protein is CASSGQPIDSGANVLTF.

This clone was seen just once. The V gene is TRBV3-1 (or the pseudogene TRBV3-2), the J gene TRBJ1-3; no clear D. Between the trimmed V and J ends, which lost 6 bases and 0 bases, there was a span of 3 bases. The germline V gene has CDR1 LGHDT and CDR2 YNNKEL (reference sequence). This CDR3 spans 12 amino acids. The CDR3 region is CASSLSGNTIYF. The CDR3 bases are TGTGCCAGCAGTCTCTCTGGAAACACCATATATTTT.

The chain recombines TRBV7-2 with TRBJ2-1; possibly TRBD1 for D (6 bases). The CDR3 sequence is 15 residues long. Germline CDR1 reads SGHTA; CDR2 reads FQGNSA. V lost 5 bases and J 2 bases, leaving 13 bases between the germline ends. The CDR3 coding sequence is TGTGCCAGCAGCCTGGGGGCCCCCACCTACAATGAGCAGTTCTTC. As protein: CASSLGAPTYNEQFF.

V usage is TRBV5-1 and J usage is TRBJ2-7; 10 bases match TRBD2. The germline gives CDR1 SGHRS, CDR2 YFSETQ. The V gene end was trimmed by 4 bases and the J gene end by 2 bases; junction bases not matched to a gene: 6. There are 15 residues in the CDR3. The chain's CDR3 is CASSHGTSVTYEQYF. CDR3 coding DNA: TGCGCCAGCAGCCACGGGACTAGCGTCACCTACGAGCAGTACTTC. The variable domain in full, completed from reference TRBV5-1 and TRBJ2-7, reads KAGVTQTPRYLIKTRGQQVTLSCSPISGHRSVSWYQQTPGQGLQFLFEYFSETQRNKGNFPGRFSGRQFSNSRSEMNVSTLELGDSALYLCASSHGTSVTYEQYFGPGTRLTVT.